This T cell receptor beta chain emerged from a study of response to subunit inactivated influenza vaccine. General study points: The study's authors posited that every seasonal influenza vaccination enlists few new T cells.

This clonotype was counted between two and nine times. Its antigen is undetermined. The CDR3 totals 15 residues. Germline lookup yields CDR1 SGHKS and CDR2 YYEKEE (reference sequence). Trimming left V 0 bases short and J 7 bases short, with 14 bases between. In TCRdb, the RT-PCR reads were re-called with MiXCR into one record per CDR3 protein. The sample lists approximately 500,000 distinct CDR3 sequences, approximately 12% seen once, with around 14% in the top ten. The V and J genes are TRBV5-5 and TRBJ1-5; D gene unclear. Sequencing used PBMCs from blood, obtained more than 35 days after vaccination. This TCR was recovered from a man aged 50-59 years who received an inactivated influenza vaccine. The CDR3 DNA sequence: TGTGCCAGCAGCTTGGGGGGTTCCCAATGGCAGCCCCAGCATTTT. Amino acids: CASSLGGSQWQPQHF.